Sequencing of this T cell receptor (beta chain) was carried out in a study of blood T cell repertoires in COVID-19. As for the study in general: The United States, Italy and Spain provided the acute and convalescent COVID-19 samples.

Authors' methods: Amplifying reference gene primers gave estimates of nucleated cell counts. Data came from immunoSEQ multiplex PCR; TCRdb stores just in-frame clones and leaves some out. That table gives V, J and clone size, and the DNA gave D and trimming. The sample shows roughly 150,000 clones, about 89% of them seen only once. Germline V gene lookup returns CDR1 SGDLS and CDR2 YYNGEE. This CDR3 is built from 13 residues. V shed 6 bases and J shed 3 bases, with 10 bases lying between them. This chain uses TRBV9 with TRBJ1-3; D is uncertain. Source material: peripheral blood. This clonotype originated in a man aged 55 to 70 with active or convalescent COVID-19. The CDR3 sequence: CASMPGIGNTIYF. The CDR3 bases are TGTGCCAGCATGCCGGGAATTGGAAACACCATATATTTT. Full variable domain (remainder filled in from reference TRBV9 and TRBJ1-3): DSGVTQTPKHLITATGQRVTLRCSPRSGDLSVYWYQQSLDQGLQFLIQYYNGEERAKGNILERFSAQQFPDLHSELNLSSLELGDSALYFCASMPGIGNTIYFGEGSWLTVV.